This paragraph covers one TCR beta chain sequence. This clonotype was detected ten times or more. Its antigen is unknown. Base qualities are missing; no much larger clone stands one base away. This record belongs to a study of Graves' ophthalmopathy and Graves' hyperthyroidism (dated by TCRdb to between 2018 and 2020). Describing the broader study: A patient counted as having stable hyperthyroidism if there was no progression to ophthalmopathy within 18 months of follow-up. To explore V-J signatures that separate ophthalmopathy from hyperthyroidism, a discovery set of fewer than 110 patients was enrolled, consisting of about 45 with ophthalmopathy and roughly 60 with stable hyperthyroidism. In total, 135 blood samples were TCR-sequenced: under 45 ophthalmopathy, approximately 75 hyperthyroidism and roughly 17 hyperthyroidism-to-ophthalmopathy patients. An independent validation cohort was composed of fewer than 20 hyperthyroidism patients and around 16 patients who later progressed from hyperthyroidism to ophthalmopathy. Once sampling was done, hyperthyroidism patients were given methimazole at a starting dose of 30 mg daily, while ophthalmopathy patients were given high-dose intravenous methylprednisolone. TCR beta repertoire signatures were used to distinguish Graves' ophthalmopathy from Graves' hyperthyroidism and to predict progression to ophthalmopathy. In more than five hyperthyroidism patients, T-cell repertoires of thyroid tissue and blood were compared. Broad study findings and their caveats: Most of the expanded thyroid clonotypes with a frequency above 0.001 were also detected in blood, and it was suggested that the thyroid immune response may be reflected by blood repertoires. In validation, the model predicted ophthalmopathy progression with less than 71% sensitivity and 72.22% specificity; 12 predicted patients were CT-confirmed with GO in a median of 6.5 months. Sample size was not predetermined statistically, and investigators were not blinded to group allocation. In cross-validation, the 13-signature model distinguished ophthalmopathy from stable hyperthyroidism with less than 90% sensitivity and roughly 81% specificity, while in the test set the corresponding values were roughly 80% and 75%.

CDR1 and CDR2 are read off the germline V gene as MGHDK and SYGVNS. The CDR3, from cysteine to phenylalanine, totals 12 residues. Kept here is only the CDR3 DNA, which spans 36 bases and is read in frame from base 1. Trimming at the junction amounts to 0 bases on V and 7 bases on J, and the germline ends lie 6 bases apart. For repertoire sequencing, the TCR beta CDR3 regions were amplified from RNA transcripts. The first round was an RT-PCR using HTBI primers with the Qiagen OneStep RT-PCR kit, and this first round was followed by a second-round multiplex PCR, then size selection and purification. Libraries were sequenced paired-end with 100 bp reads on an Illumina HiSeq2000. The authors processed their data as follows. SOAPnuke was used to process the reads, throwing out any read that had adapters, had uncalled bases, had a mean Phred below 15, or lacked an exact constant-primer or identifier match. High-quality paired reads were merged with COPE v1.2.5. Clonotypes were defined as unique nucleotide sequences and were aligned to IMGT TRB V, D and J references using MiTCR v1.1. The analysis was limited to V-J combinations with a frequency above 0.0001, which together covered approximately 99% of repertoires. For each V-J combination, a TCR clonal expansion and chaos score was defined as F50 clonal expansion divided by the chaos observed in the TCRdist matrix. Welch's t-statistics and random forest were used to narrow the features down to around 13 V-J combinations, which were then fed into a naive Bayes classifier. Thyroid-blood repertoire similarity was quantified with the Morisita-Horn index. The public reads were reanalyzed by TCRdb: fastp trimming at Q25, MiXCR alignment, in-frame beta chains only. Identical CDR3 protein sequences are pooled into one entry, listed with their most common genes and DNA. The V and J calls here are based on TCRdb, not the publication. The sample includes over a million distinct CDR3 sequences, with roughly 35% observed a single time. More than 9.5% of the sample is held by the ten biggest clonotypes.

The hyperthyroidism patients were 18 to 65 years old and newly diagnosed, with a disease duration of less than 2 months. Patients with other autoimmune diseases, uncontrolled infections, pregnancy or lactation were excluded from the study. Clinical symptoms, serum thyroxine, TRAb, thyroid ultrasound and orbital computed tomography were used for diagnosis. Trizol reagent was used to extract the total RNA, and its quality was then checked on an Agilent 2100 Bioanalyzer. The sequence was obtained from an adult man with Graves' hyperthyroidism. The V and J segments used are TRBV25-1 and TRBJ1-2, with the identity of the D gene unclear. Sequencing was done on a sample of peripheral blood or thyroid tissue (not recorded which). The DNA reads TGTGCCAGCAGTGAATACTCAGGTGGCTACACCTTC. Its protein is CASSEYSGGYTF.